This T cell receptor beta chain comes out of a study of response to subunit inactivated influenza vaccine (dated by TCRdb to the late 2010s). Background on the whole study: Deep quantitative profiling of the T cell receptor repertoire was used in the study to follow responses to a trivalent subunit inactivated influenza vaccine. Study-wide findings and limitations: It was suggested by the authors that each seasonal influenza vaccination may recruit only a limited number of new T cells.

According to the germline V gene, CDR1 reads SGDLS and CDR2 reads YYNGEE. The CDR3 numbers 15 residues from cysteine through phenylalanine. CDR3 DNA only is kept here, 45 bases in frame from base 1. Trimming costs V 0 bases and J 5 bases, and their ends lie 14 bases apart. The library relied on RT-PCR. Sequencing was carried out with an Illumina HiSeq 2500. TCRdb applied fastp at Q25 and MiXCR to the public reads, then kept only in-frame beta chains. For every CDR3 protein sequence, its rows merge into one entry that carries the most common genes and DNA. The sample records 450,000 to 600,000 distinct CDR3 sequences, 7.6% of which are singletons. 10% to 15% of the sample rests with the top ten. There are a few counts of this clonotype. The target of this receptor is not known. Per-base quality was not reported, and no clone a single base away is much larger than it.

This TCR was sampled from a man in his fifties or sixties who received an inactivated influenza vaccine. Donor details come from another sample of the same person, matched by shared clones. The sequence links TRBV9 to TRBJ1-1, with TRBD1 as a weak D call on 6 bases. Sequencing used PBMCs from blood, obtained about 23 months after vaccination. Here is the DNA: TGTGCCAGCAGCGTAGGAGGGGGGCGGGGTACTGAAGCTTTCTTT. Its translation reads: CASSVGGGRGTEAFF. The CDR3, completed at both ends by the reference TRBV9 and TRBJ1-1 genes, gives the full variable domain DSGVTQTPKHLITATGQRVTLRCSPRSGDLSVYWYQQSLDQGLQFLIQYYNGEERAKGNILERFSAQQFPDLHSELNLSSLELGDSALYFCASSVGGGRGTEAFFGQGTRLTVV.